The T cell receptor (beta chain) described here comes from a study of read filtering for tumor transcriptome and immune sequencing. Study context: By R-ISS, stages I, II and III held approximately 8, 16 and 7 patients. Whole-transcriptome libraries were prepared after DNase treatment. General study points: Correlation between methods rose after single-read clonotypes were removed. Sorted CD138-negative bone marrow cells were not purified T cells.

Molecular barcoded adaptors covering alpha/delta and beta/gamma chains were used on roughly 400 ng RNA. TCRdb reprocessed the reads with MiXCR, giving one entry per CDR3 protein. This sample yields 100,000 to 150,000 distinct CDR3 sequences, of which approximately 13% are seen a single time; about 7.7% belongs to the top ten. This clonotype showed up many times. Antigen specificity is unknown. The sequencing sample was made of a population of CD138-negative cells sorted from bone marrow. The sequence came from a donor aged 40 or over with multiple myeloma.

CDR3 bases: TGTGCCAGCAGATTACTAGCGGGAGGGCCGAGTGAGCAGTTCTTC. Its translation: CASRLLAGGPSEQFF. The chain joins TRBV7-9 to TRBJ2-1; 13 nucleotides line up with TRBD2. Germline loops: CDR1 SEHNR, CDR2 FQNEAQ (reference sequence). V lost 6 bases to trimming and J lost 9 bases; unmatched junction nucleotides: 8. The CDR3 loop spans 15 amino acids.